This is a list of T cell receptor beta chains from one sample in a study of cytomegalovirus exposure and HLA in healthy donors. Some clones are missing from TCRdb's copy, which holds only in-frame ones; the method was immunoSEQ multiplex PCR. The sample carries around 95,000 clones, around 72% recorded once. Source material: PBMCs. The source is a male donor in good health and CMV-seronegative. Both conserved end residues are trimmed from each CDR3. Clone size is stated in some rows and not others, as once, few, many or a class when expanded.

clone_size	v_call	cdr3_aa
once	TRBV5-1	ASSPPGLAGMETQY
-	TRBV7-6	ASSLAGRPYEQY
-	TRBV29-1	SAGGGLGNEQF
-	TRBV29-1	SVSSAVNLNTEAF
-	TRBV27	ASSLSLAGAGTGELF
-	TRBV28	ASTFSDTQY
-	TRBV5-4	ASRADRDPNQPQH
few	TRBV21-1	ASSLLNTEAF
-	TRBV28	ATLGGDGYT
-	TRBV5-1	ASSPTGAYEQY
once	TRBV28	ASNTGGRGIQETQY
-	TRBV4-3	ASSQDIRLREQY
few	TRBV2	ASGWGQLNTEAF
few	TRBV6-5	ASSNHRDLNTEAF
once	TRBV27	ASSHFGTGKNIQY
few	TRBV30	AWSVGTGDTDTQY
few	TRBV27	ASSLSTKTGRNEKLF
-	TRBV7-9	ASSTGSLQPQH
-	TRBV15	ATSRDSGGAKNIQY
-	TRBV7-9	ASRSGQGSYNEQF
few	TRBV10-3	AISESTSPGSYNEQF
-	TRBV5-5	ASSLRGPTGELF
-	TRBV5-1	ASSLGGTGANSGNTIY
-	TRBV5-4	ASSRRDRGNYGYT